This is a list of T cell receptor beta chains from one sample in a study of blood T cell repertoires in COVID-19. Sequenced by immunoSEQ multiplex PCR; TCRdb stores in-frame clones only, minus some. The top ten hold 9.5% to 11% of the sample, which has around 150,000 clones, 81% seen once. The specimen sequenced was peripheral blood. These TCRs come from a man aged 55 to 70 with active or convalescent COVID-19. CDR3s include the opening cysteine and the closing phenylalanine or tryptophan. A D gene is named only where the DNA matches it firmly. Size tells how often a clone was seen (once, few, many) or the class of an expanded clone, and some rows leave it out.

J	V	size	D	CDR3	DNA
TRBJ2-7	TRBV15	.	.	CATSRDSGFEQYF	TGTGCCACCAGCAGAGATTCGGGATTCGAGCAGTACTTC
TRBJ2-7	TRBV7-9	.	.	CASSNRDKDYEQYF	TGTGCCAGCAGCAATCGGGACAAGGACTACGAGCAGTACTTC
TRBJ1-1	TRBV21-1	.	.	CASSKGRQVKEKDLF	TGTGCCAGCAGCAAAGGTAGACAGGTTAAGGAGAAGGACCTCTTT
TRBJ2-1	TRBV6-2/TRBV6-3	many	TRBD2	CASSPREGVAGGYNEQFF	TGTGCCAGCAGTCCCCGGGAGGGAGTTGCGGGAGGCTACAATGAGCAGTTCTTC
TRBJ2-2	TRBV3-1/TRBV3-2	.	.	CASRQENTGELFF	TGTGCCAGCCGACAGGAGAACACCGGGGAGCTGTTTTTT
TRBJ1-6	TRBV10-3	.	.	CAIRTRVSSPLHF	TGTGCCATCAGAACCAGGGTGAGTTCACCCCTCCACTTT
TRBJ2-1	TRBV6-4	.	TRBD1	CASSARTGVSYNEQFF	TGTGCCAGCAGTGCCCGGACAGGGGTTTCCTACAATGAGCAGTTCTTC
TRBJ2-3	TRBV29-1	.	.	CSGTGRANTDTQYF	TGCAGCGGCACAGGGCGGGCGAACACAGATACGCAGTATTTT
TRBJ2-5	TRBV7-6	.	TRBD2	CASSLGPGLAERLIETQYF	TGTGCCAGCAGCTTAGGGCCGGGACTAGCGGAGAGATTAATAGAGACCCAGTACTTC
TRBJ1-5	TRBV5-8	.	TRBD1	CASSSLTGPSQPQHF	TGTGCCAGCAGCTCTTTGACAGGGCCGAGTCAGCCCCAGCATTTT
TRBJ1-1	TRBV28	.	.	CASSLRTGQAFF	TGTGCCAGCAGTTTAAGAACAGGGCAAGCTTTCTTT
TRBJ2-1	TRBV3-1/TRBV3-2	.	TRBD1	CASSQVDQDRGGEQFF	TGTGCCAGCAGCCAAGTTGACCAAGACAGGGGGGGTGAGCAGTTCTTC
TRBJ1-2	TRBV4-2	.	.	CASSQETVLNYGYTF	TGTGCCAGCAGCCAAGAGACAGTGTTAAACTATGGCTACACCTTC
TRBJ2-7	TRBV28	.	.	CASVGQQFREQYF	TGTGCCAGCGTTGGCCAACAGTTTCGAGAGCAGTACTTC
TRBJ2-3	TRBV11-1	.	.	CASSPRVMTGLDTQYF	TGTGCCAGCAGCCCACGAGTTATGACTGGGTTAGATACGCAGTATTTT
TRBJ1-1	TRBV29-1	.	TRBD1	CSVVGQGEAAFF	TGCAGCGTTGTGGGACAGGGGGAGGCAGCTTTCTTT